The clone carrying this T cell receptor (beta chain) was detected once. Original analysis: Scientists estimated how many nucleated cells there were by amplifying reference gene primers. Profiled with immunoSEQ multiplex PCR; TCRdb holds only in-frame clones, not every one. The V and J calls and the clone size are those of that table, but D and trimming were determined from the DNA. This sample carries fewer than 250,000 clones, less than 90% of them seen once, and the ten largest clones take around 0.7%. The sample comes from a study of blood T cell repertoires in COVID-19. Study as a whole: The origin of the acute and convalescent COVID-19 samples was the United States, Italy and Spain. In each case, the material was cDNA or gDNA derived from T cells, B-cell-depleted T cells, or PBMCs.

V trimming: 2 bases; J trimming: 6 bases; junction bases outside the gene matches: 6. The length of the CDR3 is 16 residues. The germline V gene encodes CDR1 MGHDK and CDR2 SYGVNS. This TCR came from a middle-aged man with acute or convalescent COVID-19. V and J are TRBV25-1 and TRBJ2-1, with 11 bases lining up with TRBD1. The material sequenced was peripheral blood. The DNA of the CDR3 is TGTGCCAGCAGTGAAGAAGGACAGGGGGCGAGCAATGAGCAGTTCTTC. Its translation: CASSEEGQGASNEQFF.